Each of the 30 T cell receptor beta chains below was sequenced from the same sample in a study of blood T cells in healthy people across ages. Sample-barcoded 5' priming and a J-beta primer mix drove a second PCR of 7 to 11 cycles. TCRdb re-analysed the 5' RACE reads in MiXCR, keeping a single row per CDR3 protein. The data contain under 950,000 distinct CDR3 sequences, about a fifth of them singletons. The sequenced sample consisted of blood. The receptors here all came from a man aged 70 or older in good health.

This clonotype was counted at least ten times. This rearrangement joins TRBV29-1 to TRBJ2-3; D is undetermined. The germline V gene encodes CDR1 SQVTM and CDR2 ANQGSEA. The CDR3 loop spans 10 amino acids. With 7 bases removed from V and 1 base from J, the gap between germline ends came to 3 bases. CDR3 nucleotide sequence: TGCAGCGGGGGCACAGATACGCAGTATTTT. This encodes CSGGTDTQYF.

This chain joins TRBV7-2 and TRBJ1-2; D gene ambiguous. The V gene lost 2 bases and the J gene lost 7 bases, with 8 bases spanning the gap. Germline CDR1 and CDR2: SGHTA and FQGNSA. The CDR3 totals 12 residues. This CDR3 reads CASSLYSLGYTF. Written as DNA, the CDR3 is TGTGCCAGCAGCTTATACAGCCTTGGCTACACCTTC.

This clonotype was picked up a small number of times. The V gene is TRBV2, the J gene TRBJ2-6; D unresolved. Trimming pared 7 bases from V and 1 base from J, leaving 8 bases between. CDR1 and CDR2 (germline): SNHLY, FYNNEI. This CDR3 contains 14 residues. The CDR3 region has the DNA TGTGCCAGCAATATGGGTTCTGGGGCCAACGTCCTGACTTTC. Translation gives CASNMGSGANVLTF. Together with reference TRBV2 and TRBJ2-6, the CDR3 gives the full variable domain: EPEVTQTPSHQVTQMGQEVILRCVPISNHLYFYWYRQILGQKVEFLVSFYNNEISEKSEIFDDQFSVERPDGSNFTLKIRSTKLEDSAMYFCASNMGSGANVLTFGAGSRLTVL.

The CDR3: CASSYQRGGQETQYF. The CDR3 DNA follows: TGTGCCAGCAGTTACCAGCGAGGGGGCCAGGAGACCCAGTACTTC. The V gene is TRBV6-6, the J gene TRBJ2-5; 7 bases match TRBD1. The trim removed 2 bases at V and 5 bases at J, leaving 8 bases unmatched. CDR1 and CDR2 (germline): MNHNY, SVGAGI (reference sequence). The CDR3 is made up of 15 amino acids.

The CDR3 is CAIALDRNSVRYF. CDR3 sequence (DNA): TGTGCCATCGCGCTGGACAGGAACTCCGTGCGGTACTTC. This chain connects TRBV15 to TRBJ2-7; 7 bases line up with TRBD1. The V gene end was trimmed by 10 bases and the J gene end by 12 bases; junction bases not matched to a gene: 18. Germline V gives CDR1 LNHNV, CDR2 YYDKDF (reference sequence). The CDR3 loop spans 13 amino acids.

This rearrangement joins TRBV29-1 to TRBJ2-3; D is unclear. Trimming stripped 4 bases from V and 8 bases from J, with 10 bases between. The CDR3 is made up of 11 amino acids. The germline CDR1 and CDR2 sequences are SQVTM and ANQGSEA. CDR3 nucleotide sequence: TGCAGCGTTGCTACGCCCGGTACGCAGTATTTT. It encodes CSVATPGTQYF.

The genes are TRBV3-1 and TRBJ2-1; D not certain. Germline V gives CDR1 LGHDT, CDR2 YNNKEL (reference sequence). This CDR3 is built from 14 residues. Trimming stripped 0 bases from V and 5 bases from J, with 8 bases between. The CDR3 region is CASSQEASDNEQFF. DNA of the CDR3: TGTGCCAGCAGCCAAGAGGCCTCAGACAATGAGCAGTTCTTC.

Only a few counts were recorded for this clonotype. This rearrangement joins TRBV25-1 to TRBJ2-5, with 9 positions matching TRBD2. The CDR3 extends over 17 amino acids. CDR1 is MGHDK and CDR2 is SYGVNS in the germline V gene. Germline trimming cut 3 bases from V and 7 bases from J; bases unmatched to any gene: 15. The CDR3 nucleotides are TGTGCCAGCAGTGACCCAAGGAGTAGCGGGGGACCCTGGACCCAGTACTTC. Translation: CASSDPRSSGGPWTQYF. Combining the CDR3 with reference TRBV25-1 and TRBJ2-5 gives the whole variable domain EADIYQTPRYLVIGTGKKITLECSQTMGHDKMYWYQQDPGMELHLIHYSYGVNSTEKGDLSSESTVSRIRTEHFPLTLESARPSHTSQYLCASSDPRSSGGPWTQYFGPGTRLLVL.

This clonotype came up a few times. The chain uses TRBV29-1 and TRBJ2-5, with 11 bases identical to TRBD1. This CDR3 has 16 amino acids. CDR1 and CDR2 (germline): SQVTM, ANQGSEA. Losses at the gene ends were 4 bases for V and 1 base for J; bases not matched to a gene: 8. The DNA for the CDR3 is TGCAGCGTTGGGGGTCGTGGGACAGGGGGCCAAGAGACCCAGTACTTC. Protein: CSVGGRGTGGQETQYF. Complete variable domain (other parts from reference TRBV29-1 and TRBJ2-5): SAVISQKPSRDICQRGTSLTIQCQVDSQVTMMFWYRQQPGQSLTLIATANQGSEATYESGFVIDKFPISRPNLTFSTLTVSNMSPEDSSIYLCSVGGRGTGGQETQYFGPGTRLLVL.

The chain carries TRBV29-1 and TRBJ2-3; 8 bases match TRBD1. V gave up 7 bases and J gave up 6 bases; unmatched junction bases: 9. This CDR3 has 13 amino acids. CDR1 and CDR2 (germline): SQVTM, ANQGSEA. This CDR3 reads CSEGTGGGDTQYF. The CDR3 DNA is TGCAGCGAGGGGACAGGCGGCGGGGATACGCAGTATTTT.

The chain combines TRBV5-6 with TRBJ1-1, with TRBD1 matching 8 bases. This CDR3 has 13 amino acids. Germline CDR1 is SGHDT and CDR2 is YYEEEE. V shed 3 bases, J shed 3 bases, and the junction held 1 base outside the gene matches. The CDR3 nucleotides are TGTGCCAGCAGCTGGGACAGGCACACTGAAGCTTTCTTT. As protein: CASSWDRHTEAFF. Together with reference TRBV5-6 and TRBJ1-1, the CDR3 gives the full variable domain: DAGVTQSPTHLIKTRGQQVTLRCSPKSGHDTVSWYQQALGQGPQFIFQYYEEEERQRGNFPDRFSGHQFPNYSSELNVNALLLGDSALYLCASSWDRHTEAFFGQGTRLTVV.

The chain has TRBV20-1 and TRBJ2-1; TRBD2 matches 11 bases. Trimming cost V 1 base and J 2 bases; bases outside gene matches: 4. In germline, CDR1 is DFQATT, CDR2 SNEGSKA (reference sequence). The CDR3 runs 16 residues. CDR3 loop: CSARASGRRPYNEQFF. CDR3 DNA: TGCAGTGCTAGAGCTAGCGGGAGGAGACCCTACAATGAGCAGTTCTTC.

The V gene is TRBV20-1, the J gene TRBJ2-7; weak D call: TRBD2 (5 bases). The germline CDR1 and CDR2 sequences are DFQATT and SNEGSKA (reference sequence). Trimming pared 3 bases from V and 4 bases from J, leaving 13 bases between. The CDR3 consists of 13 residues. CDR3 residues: CSASTAGRYEQYF. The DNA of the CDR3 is TGCAGTGCTAGTACCGCGGGTAGGTACGAGCAGTACTTC.

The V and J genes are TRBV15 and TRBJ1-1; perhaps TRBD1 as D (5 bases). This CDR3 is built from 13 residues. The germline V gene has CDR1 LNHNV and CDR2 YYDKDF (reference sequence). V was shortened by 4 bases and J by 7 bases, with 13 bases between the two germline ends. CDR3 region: CATSTINRNEAFF. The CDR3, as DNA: TGTGCCACCAGCACGATCAACAGGAATGAAGCTTTCTTT.

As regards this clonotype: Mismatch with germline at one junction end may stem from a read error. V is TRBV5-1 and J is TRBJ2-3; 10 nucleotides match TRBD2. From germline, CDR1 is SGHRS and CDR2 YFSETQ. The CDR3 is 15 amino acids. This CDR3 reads CASNLASGSLDTQYF. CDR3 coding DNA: TGCGCCAGCAACTTGGCTAGCGGGAGTCTGGATACGCAGTATTTT.

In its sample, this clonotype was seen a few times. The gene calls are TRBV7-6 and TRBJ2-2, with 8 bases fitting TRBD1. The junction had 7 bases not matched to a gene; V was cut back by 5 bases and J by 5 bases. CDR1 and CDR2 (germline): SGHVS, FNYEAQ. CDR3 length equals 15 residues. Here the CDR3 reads CASSTGTGITGELFF. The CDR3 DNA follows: TGTGCCAGCAGCACGGGGACAGGAATAACCGGGGAGCTGTTTTTT.

CDR3 residues: CASSFYGQGADEQYF. The CDR3, as DNA: TGTGCCAGCAGCTTTTACGGACAGGGGGCGGACGAGCAGTACTTC. The rearrangement joins TRBV7-2 to TRBJ2-7; 11 nucleotides match TRBD1. The CDR3 is made up of 15 amino acids. V was pared by 3 bases and J by 5 bases, with 6 bases of the junction left unmatched. Germline CDR1 is SGHTA and CDR2 is FQGNSA.

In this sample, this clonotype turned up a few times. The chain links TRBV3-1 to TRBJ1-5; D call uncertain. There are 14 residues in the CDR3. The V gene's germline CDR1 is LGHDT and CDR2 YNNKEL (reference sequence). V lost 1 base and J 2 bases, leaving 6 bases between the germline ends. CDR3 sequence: CASSQGSGNQPQHF. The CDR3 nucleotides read TGTGCCAGCAGCCAAGGGAGTGGCAATCAGCCCCAGCATTTT.

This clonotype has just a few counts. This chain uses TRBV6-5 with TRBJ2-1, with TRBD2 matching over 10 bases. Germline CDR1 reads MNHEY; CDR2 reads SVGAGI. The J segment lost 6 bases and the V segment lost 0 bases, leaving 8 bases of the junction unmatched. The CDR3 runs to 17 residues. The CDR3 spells CASSYSASGRLGNEQFF. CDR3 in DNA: TGTGCCAGCAGTTACTCGGCTAGCGGGAGACTGGGCAATGAGCAGTTCTTC.

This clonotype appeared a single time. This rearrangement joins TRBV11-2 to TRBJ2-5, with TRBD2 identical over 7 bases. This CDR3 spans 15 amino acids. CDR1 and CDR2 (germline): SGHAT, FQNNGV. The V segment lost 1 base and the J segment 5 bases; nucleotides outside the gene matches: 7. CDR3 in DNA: TGTGCCAGCAGCTTAGGGGCGGGAGTATTGGAGACCCAGTACTTC. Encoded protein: CASSLGAGVLETQYF.

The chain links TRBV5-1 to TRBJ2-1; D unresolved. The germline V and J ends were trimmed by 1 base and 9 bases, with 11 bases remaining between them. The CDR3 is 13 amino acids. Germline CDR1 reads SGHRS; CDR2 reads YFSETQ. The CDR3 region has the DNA TGCGCCAGCAGCTTGTACCCGTCCGGTGAGCAGTTCTTC. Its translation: CASSLYPSGEQFF. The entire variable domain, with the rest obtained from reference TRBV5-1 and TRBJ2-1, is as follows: KAGVTQTPRYLIKTRGQQVTLSCSPISGHRSVSWYQQTPGQGLQFLFEYFSETQRNKGNFPGRFSGRQFSNSRSEMNVSTLELGDSALYLCASSLYPSGEQFFGPGTRLTVL.

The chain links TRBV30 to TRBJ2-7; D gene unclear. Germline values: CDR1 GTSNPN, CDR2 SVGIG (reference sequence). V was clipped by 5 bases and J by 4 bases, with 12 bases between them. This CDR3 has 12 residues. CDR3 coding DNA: TGTGCCTGGGCTACCCAAGGGTACGAGCAGTACGTC. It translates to CAWATQGYEQYV.

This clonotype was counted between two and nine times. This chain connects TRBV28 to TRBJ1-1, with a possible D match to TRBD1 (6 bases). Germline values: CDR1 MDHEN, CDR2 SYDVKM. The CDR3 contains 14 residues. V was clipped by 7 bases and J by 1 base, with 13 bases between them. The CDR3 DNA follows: TGTGCCAGCAATCCCGGGACAACGAACACTGAAGCTTTCTTT. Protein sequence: CASNPGTTNTEAFF.

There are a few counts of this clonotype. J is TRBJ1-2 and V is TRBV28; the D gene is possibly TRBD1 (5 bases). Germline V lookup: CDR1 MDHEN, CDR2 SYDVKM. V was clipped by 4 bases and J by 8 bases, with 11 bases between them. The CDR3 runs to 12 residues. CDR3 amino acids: CASSSGGRGYTF. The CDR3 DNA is TGTGCCAGCAGTTCGGGGGGTCGGGGCTACACCTTC.

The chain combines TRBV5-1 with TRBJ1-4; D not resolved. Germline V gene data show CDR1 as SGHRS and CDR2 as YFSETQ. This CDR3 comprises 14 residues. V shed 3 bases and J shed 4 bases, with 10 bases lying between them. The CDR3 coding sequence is TGCGCCAGCAGCTCCGGTCAGGATAATGAAAAACTGTTTTTT. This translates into CASSSGQDNEKLFF.

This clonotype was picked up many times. CDR3 coding DNA: TGTGCCAGCAGTTTACCAGCCAGGGTCCACGAGCAGTACTTC. Protein sequence: CASSLPARVHEQYF. V usage is TRBV12-3 or TRBV12-4 and J usage is TRBJ2-7; D is possibly TRBD1 (5 bases). Trimming removed 2 bases from V and 5 bases from J, with 13 bases in between. The CDR3 has 14 amino acids.

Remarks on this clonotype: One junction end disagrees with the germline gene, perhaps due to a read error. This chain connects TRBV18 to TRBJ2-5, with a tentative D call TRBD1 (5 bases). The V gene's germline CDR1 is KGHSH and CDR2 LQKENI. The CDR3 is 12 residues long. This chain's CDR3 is CASSLTEEAQYF. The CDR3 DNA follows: TGTGCCAGCTCGTTGACAGAAGAGGCCCAGTACTTC.

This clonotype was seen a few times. CDR3 loop: CASSSTGNGNQPQHF. The CDR3, as DNA: TGTGCCAGCAGTTCGACAGGTAACGGCAATCAGCCCCAGCATTTT. J is TRBJ1-5 and V is TRBV12-3 or TRBV12-4; tentative D call: TRBD1 (6 bases). V dropped 4 bases and J dropped 2 bases, with 12 bases sitting between them. CDR3 length: 15 amino acids.

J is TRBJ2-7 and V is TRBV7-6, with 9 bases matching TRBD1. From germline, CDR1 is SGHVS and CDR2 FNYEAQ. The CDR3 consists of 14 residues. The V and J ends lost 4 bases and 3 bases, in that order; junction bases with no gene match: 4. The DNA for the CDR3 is TGTGCCAGCAGCTCCAGGGACAGGGTCTACGAGCAGTACTTC. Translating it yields CASSSRDRVYEQYF.

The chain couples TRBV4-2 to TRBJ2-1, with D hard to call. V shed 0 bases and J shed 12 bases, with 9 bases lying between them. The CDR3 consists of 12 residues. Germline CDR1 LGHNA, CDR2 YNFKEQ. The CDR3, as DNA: TGTGCCAGCAGCCAAGATCCCGGTGGGCAGTTCTTC. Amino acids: CASSQDPGGQFF.